This T cell receptor (beta chain) was sequenced for a study of regulatory T cells in long-lasting Graves disease (dated by TCRdb to 2020 to 2022). About the investigation overall: In the newly diagnosed Graves' disease group, patients had been taking antithyroid drugs for less than 3 months. The study was conducted in China and was registered as a clinical trial. Patients with persistent Graves' disease were compared with patients with newly diagnosed Graves' disease using TCR sequencing and RNA sequencing of peripheral blood. TCR sequencing covered roughly 13 persistent and 20 or so newly diagnosed Graves' disease patients, some 33 samples in total. What the study reported, not specific to this receptor: Sequencing and analysis were limited to the TCR beta chain. More public clonotypes were shared among persistent patients (roughly 2,900) than among newly diagnosed patients (approximately 1,000). TRBV28, TRBJ1-2 and TRBJ2-5 were preferentially used in persistent disease, while TRBV20-1 and TRBJ2-1 were favored in newly diagnosed disease. Because the primary lesion, thyroid tissue, could not be accessed, the study looked at peripheral blood alone. As a limitation, the authors acknowledged that the small sample size may reduce accuracy. Compared with newly diagnosed patients, patients with persistent Graves' disease had lower TCR Shannon entropy and fewer highly expanded clones, which suggests clonal expansion.

The CDR3 spans 16 residues, from the cysteine through the phenylalanine. Just CDR3 DNA is preserved here, 48 bases in frame from base 1. Germline trimming: 6 bases from V, 6 bases from J; junction bases outside gene matches: 14. CDR1 is given as DFQATT and CDR2 as SNEGSKA, both from the germline V gene (reference sequence). The time point label of this sample denotes: newly diagnosed GD, antithyroid drugs for less than 3 months. For both TCR sequencing and RNA sequencing, RNA was extracted from PBMCs in TRIzol. The diagnosis of Graves' disease was made according to American Thyroid Association guidelines. The patients came from an endocrinology department in Xi'an, China. From each patient, 7.5 to 10 milliliters of peripheral blood was collected into an EDTA anticoagulant tube. PBMCs were isolated by Ficoll Paque Plus density gradient separation without further T cell sorting. An Agilent 2100 Bioanalyzer and agarose gel were used to check RNA quality, and a NanoDrop 2000 was used to measure RNA concentration.

This clonotype was recorded at least ten times. The antigen it recognizes is unknown. No base quality values were provided; no much bigger clone lies one nucleotide off. Library preparation used multiplex PCR. This sample was sequenced with an Illumina HiSeq 4000. iRepertoire HTBI primers and Arm-PCR amplification of CDR3 regions were used to construct TCR beta libraries. Before sequencing, the PCR products went through gel purification. Per the source publication's procedure: Gene usage analysis of CDR3 amino acid clonotypes used the approximately 62 TRBV and 14 TRBJ segments found across samples. COPE and FqMerger were used to merge the filtered high-quality paired reads into contigs. BLAST was used to align contigs to IMGT TRBV, TRBD and TRBJ reference genes, with CDR3 defined following IMGT. Any clonotype with a frequency above 0.1% was counted as a highly expanded clone. Shannon entropy served as the measure of repertoire diversity, while the Gini coefficient captured V-J evenness. A clonotype found in more than one individual was treated as public. TCRdb reworked the public reads: Q25 trimming with fastp, MiXCR clone assembly, productive beta chains retained. Here each entry gathers all rows of one CDR3 protein and keeps the most common genes and DNA. Here the V and J calls rest on TCRdb's processing, not on the authors' analysis. The sample profile shows roughly 400,000 distinct CDR3 sequences; over 14% of them were found once. Over 7.5% of the sample is taken by the ten largest.

The same data also contributed to another study, on T cells in Graves' hyperthyroidism and ophthalmopathy. The second publication reports: A patient counted as having stable Graves' hyperthyroidism if no progression to ophthalmopathy occurred over 18 months of follow-up. Hyperthyroidism patients were newly diagnosed, with disease duration under 2 months, and aged 18 to 65 years. Patients with uncontrolled infections, other autoimmune diseases, pregnancy or lactation were excluded. Diagnoses were based on clinical symptoms, serum thyroxine and TRAb, thyroid ultrasound and orbital computed tomography. The TCR CDR3 was subjected to a first round of RT-PCR using the HTBI primer set and the Qiagen OneStep RT-PCR kit. Blood samples also contained most of the expanded thyroid clonotypes (frequency above 0.001), which suggests that blood repertoires may reflect thyroid immune responses. In cross-validation, a model built on a 13 V-J signature told ophthalmopathy apart from stable hyperthyroidism with under 90% sensitivity and roughly 81% specificity, and in testing the same model reached 80%/75%. In validation, the model predicted progression to ophthalmopathy with over 60% sensitivity and approximately 72% specificity, a median of 6.5 months before onset. To identify distinguishing TCR V-J signatures, a discovery cohort of 95 to 100 patients was used, comprising 40 to 45 with Graves' ophthalmopathy and 57 with stable Graves' hyperthyroidism. Prospective prediction of ophthalmopathy was tested in an independent validation cohort of 18 to 20 hyperthyroidism patients and some 17 patients who later progressed to ophthalmopathy. The 90 to 100 discovery patients were randomly split 7:3 into training and test sets. Thyroid tissue and blood T-cell repertoires from over 5 Graves' hyperthyroidism patients were also compared in the study. Once sampling was done, hyperthyroidism patients were given methimazole at a starting dose of 30 mg daily, whereas ophthalmopathy patients were given high-dose intravenous methylprednisolone. The libraries were constructed in a second round of multiplex PCR and then size-selected and purified. Sequencing of the libraries was done on an Illumina HiSeq2000 using paired-end 100 bp reads. SOAPnuke was used to process the raw data, throwing out any read that contained adapters or uncalled bases, had a mean Phred below 15, or lacked an exact constant-primer or identifier match. High-quality paired reads were merged with COPE v1.2.5, and unique nucleotide sequences were defined as clonotypes. MiTCR v1.1 was used to align clonotypes to the IMGT TRBV, TRBD and TRBJ reference segments. Analysis was restricted to V-J combinations with a frequency above 0.0001, which covered over 98% of repertoires. The TCS score was defined as F50 (clonal expansion) divided by E x V (chaos), with BLOSUM62-based TCRdist calculated between CDR3 peptides within each V-J. Welch's t-statistics and random forest reduced roughly 530 V-J features to roughly 13, which were used in a naive Bayes classifier (R e1071). No statistical method was used to set the sample size in advance, and investigators knew the group allocation. TCR Vbeta CDR3 sequencing of 135 peripheral blood samples (43 ophthalmopathy, 75 to 80 hyperthyroidism and approximately 17 progressor patients) is reported in the paper.

The sequence came from a woman aged 40 to 50 with Graves disease. Donor details come from another sample of the same person, matched by shared clones. The chain was built from TRBV20-1 and TRBJ2-3, with TRBD2 matching 11 junction bases. The sample was peripheral blood mononuclear cells (PBMCs), taken at new diagnosis, from a patient treated with antithyroid drugs. The CDR3 protein is CSARLAGGTRRDTQYF. Here is the DNA: TGCAGTGCCCGTTTAGCGGGGGGGACTAGAAGGGATACGCAGTATTTT.